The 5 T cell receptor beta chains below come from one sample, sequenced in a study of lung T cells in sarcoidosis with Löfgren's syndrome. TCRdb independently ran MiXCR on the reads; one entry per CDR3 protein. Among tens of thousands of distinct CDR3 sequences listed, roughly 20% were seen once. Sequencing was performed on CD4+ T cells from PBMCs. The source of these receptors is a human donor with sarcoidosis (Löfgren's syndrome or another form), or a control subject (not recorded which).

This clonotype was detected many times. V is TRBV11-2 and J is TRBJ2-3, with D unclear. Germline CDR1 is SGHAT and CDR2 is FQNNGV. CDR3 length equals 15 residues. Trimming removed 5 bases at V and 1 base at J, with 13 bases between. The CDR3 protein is CASSPRRSGTDTQYF. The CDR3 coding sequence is TGTGCCAGCAGCCCCAGGAGATCCGGCACAGATACGCAGTATTTT.

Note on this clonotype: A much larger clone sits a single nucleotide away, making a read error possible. For the CDR3, the DNA is TGTGCCAGCAGTCCCCTTAGAGCGGGAGCGTCCTCCTACAATGAGCAGTTCTTC. It encodes CASSPLRAGASSYNEQFF. The chain employs TRBV28 and TRBJ2-1; 8 nucleotides agree with TRBD2. V trimming: 5 bases; J trimming: 0 bases; junction bases outside the gene matches: 12. CDR1 is MDHEN, CDR2 SYDVKM, per germline. The CDR3 runs to 18 residues.

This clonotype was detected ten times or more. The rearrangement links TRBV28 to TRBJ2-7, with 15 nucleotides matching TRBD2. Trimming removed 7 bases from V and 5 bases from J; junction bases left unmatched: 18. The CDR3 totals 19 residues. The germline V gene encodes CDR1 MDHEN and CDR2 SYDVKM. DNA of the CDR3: TGTGCCAGCAATTCCCCCGAGCGGCGGGGACTAGCGGGAGGCGACGAGCAGTACTTC. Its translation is CASNSPERRGLAGGDEQYF.

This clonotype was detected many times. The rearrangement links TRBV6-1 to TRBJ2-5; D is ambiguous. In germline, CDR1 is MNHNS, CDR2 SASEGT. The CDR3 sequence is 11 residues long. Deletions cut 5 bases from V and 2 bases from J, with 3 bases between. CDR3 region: CASSWQETQYF. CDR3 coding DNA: TGTGCCAGCAGTTGGCAAGAGACCCAGTACTTC.

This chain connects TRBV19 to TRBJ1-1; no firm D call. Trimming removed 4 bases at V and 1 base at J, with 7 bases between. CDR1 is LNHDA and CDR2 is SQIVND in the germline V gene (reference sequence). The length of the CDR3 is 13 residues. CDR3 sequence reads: CASSKGENTEAFF. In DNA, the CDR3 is TGTGCCAGTAGTAAGGGAGAGAACACTGAAGCTTTCTTT.